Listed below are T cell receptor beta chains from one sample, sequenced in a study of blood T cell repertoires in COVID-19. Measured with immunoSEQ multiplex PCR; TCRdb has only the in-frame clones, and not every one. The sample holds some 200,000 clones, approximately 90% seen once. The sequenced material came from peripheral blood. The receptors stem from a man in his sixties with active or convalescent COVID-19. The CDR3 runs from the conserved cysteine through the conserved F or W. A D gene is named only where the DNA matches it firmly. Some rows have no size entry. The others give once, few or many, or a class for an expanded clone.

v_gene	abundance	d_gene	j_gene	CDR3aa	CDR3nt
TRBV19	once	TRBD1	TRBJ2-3	CASSATGGGGDTQYF	TGTGCCAGTAGTGCGACAGGGGGCGGAGGAGATACGCAGTATTTT
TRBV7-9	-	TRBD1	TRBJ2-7	CASSFTGTGAYEQYF	TGTGCCAGCAGCTTCACCGGGACAGGGGCCTACGAGCAGTACTTC
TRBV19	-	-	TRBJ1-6	CASSIGQYNSPLHF	TGTGCCAGTAGTATCGGACAGTATAATTCACCCCTCCACTTT
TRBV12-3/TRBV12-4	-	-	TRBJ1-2	CASSRGVDGYTF	TGTGCCAGCAGTCGGGGGGTCGATGGCTACACCTTC
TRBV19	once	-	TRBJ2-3	CASRLQGGGDTQYF	TGTGCCAGTAGGCTGCAGGGCGGCGGCGATACGCAGTATTTT
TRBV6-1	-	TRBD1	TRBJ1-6	CASSESDRGDSPLHF	TGTGCCAGCAGTGAGAGTGACAGGGGTGATTCACCCCTCCACTTT
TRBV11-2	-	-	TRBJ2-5	CASSLVLARGETQYF	TGTGCCAGCAGCTTAGTACTAGCCCGGGGGGAGACCCAGTACTTC
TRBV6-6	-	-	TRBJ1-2	CASTTYQLRNYGYTF	TGTGCCAGCACCACCTACCAGCTGCGGAACTATGGCTACACCTTC
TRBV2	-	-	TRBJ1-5	CASSEESGGTLPQHF	TGTGCCAGCAGTGAAGAAAGTGGGGGGACTCTGCCCCAGCATTTT
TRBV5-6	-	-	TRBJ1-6	CASSSGALGSPLHF	TGTGCCAGCAGCTCGGGTGCCCTGGGTTCACCCCTCCACTTT
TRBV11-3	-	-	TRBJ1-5	CASSLVKGDEHF	TGTGCCAGCAGCTTAGTAAAGGGGGATGAGCATTTT
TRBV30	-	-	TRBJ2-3	CGCNFLGTDTQYF	TGTGGGTGTAACTTCCTTGGTACAGATACGCAGTATTTT
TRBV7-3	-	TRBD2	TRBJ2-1	CASSLQRGAHEQFF	TGTGCCAGCAGCTTGCAGCGGGGGGCCCATGAGCAGTTCTTC
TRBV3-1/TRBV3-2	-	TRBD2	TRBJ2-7	CASSQGGLVAGGRSHEQYF	TGTGCCAGCAGCCAAGGCGGGTTGGTAGCGGGGGGGAGGTCCCACGAGCAGTACTTC
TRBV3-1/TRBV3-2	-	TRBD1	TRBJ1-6	CASSQGTGFSPLHF	TGTGCCAGCAGCCAAGGGACAGGGTTTTCACCCCTCCACTTT
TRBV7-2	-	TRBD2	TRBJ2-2	CASSRNGAGGTNTGELFF	TGTGCCAGCAGCCGCAATGGAGCGGGGGGTACGAACACCGGGGAGCTGTTTTTT
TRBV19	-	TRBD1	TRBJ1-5	CASSMGGQRGNQPQHF	TGTGCCAGTAGTATGGGGGGACAGCGGGGCAATCAGCCCCAGCATTTT
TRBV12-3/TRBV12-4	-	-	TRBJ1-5	CASSFWESEPQHF	TGTGCCAGCAGTTTTTGGGAGTCAGAGCCCCAGCATTTT
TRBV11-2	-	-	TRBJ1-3	CASSLVEGRNTIYF	TGTGCCAGCAGCTTAGTGGAGGGGCGAAACACCATATATTTT
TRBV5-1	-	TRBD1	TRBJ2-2	CASSQTGITGELFF	TGCGCCAGCAGCCAGACAGGGATCACCGGGGAGCTGTTTTTT
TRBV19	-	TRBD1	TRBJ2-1	CASSITGDPSGEQFF	TGTGCCAGTAGTATTACAGGGGACCCATCGGGTGAGCAGTTCTTC
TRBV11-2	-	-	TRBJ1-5	CASSLAGQSNQPQHF	TGTGCCAGCAGCTTAGCAGGACAAAGCAATCAGCCCCAGCATTTT
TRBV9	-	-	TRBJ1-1	CASTVGQGTEAFF	TGTGCCAGCACCGTAGGGCAGGGCACTGAAGCTTTCTTT
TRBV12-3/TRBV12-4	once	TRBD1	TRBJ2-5	CASSVDREATQYF	TGTGCCAGCAGTGTCGACAGGGAAGCGACCCAGTACTTC
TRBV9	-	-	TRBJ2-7	CASSVGLAASEQYF	TGTGCCAGCAGCGTAGGCCTAGCAGCCAGCGAGCAGTACTTC
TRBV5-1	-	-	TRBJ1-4	CASSLGGGNEKLFF	TGCGCCAGCAGCTTGGGAGGGGGTAACGAAAAACTGTTTTTT
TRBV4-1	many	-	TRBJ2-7	CASSPRTSGEQYF	TGCGCCAGCAGCCCCCGGACCTCGGGGGAGCAGTACTTC
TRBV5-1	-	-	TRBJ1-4	CASSLRQVATNEKLFF	TGCGCCAGCAGCTTGAGACAGGTTGCAACTAATGAAAAACTGTTTTTT
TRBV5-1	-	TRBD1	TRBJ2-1	CASSLARQGTLYNEQFF	TGCGCCAGCAGCTTGGCCAGACAGGGGACTCTATACAATGAGCAGTTCTTC
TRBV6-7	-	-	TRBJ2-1	CASSYGKRASYNEQFF	TGTGCCAGCAGTTACGGGAAGAGGGCTAGCTACAATGAGCAGTTCTTC
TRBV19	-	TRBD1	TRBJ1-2	CASRDRDEGGYTF	TGTGCCAGTAGGGACAGGGACGAAGGAGGCTACACCTTC
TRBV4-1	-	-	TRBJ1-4	CASSQDVGTRNEKLFF	TGCGCCAGCAGCCAAGATGTGGGGACTAGGAATGAAAAACTGTTTTTT
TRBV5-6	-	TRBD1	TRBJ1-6	CASSLPGTGNNSPLHF	TGTGCCAGCAGCTTACCCGGGACAGGAAATAATTCACCCCTCCACTTT
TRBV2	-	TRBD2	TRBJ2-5	CASSESAGGPEETQYF	TGTGCCAGCAGTGAATCCGCGGGGGGGCCTGAAGAGACCCAGTACTTC
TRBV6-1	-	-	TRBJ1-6	CASSEGLDAPLHF	TGTGCCAGCAGTGAGGGTCTAGACGCACCCCTCCACTTT
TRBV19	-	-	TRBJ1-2	CASSRGDRPNYGYTF	TGTGCCAGTAGTAGGGGTGACAGACCTAACTATGGCTACACCTTC
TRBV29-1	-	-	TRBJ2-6	CSVAGSGANVLTF	TGCAGCGTTGCGGGGTCTGGGGCCAACGTCCTGACTTTC
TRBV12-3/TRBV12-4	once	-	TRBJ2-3	CASKPSGTDTQYF	TGTGCCAGCAAGCCTAGCGGCACAGATACGCAGTATTTT
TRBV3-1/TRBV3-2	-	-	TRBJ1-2	CASSQGSEAYGYTF	TGTGCCAGCAGCCAGGGCAGTGAAGCCTATGGCTACACCTTC
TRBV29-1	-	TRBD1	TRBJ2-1	CSVRQGSRDGEQFF	TGCAGCGTCCGACAGGGATCTCGGGACGGTGAGCAGTTCTTC
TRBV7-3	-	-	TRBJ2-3	CASRPGENWDTQYF	TGTGCCAGCAGGCCAGGGGAAAATTGGGATACGCAGTATTTT
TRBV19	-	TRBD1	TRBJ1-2	CASSIAGTGPFIGYTF	TGTGCCAGTAGTATAGCCGGGACAGGACCCTTCATAGGCTACACCTTC
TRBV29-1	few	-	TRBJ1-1	CSVETRRGTEAFF	TGCAGCGTCGAGACACGAAGGGGGACTGAAGCTTTCTTT
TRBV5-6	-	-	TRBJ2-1	CASTLSDRLYNEQFF	TGTGCCAGCACCCTTTCTGACAGGCTCTACAATGAGCAGTTCTTC
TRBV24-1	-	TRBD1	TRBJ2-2	CATSDLKGAPAGELFF	TGTGCCACCAGTGATCTAAAGGGGGCGCCCGCCGGGGAGCTGTTTTTT
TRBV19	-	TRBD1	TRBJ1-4	CASSIFSGTGTNEKLFF	TGTGCCAGTAGTATATTTAGTGGGACAGGGACAAATGAAAAACTGTTTTTT
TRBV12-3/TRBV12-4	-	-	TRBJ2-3	CASSFNLLDTQYF	TGTGCCAGCAGTTTTAACTTATTGGATACGCAGTATTTT
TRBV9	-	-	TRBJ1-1	CASSVDGRNTEAFF	TGTGCCAGCAGCGTAGATGGCAGGAACACTGAAGCTTTCTTT
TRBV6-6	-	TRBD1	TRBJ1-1	CASSYGRGLIEAFF	TGTGCCAGCAGTTACGGCAGGGGGCTGATTGAAGCTTTCTTT
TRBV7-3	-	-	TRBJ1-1	CASSLDSNTEAFF	TGTGCCAGCAGCTTAGACTCAAACACTGAAGCTTTCTTT
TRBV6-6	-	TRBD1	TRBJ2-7	CASRSTGGGDEQYF	TGTGCCAGCAGATCGACAGGGGGCGGCGACGAGCAGTACTTC
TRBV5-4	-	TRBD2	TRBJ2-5	CASSSGGSSTQYF	TGTGCCAGCAGCTCGGGGGGGTCTAGCACCCAGTACTTC
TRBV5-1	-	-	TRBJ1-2	CASSLDPGRYGYTF	TGCGCCAGCAGCTTGGATCCAGGCCGCTATGGCTACACCTTC
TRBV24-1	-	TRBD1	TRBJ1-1	CATSQTGGSTEAFF	TGTGCCACCAGCCAGACAGGGGGTAGTACTGAAGCTTTCTTT
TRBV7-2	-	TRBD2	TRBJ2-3	CASSLTGLAGGQTDTQYF	TGTGCCAGCAGCTTAACGGGACTAGCGGGGGGCCAGACAGATACGCAGTATTTT
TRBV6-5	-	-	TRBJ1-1	CASFPPTGLNTEAFF	TGTGCCAGCTTCCCTCCGACAGGTTTGAACACTGAAGCTTTCTTT
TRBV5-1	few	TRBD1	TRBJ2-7	CASNLGTGLDEQYF	TGCGCCAGCAATCTCGGGACAGGGTTGGACGAGCAGTACTTC
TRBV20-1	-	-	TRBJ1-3	CSAQGNTIYF	TGCAGTGCCCAAGGAAACACCATATATTTT
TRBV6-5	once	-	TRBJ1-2	CANLVADYGYTF	TGTGCCAACCTAGTCGCGGACTATGGCTACACCTTC
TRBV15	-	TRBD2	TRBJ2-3	CATSSGTGGSDTQYF	TGTGCCACCAGCAGCGGGACGGGAGGGTCCGATACGCAGTATTTT